This TCR beta chain was sequenced in a study of T and B cells in COVID-19 patients (dated by TCRdb to 2019 to 2021). Broadly, across the study: Using TRB and IGH repertoire sequencing of peripheral blood, the study characterized adaptive immunity in COVID-19 patients who had active infection or had recovered. The recovered cohort included over 15 patients who contributed 20 samples, and most of those patients had mild to moderate COVID-19 that was managed on an outpatient basis. Patients in the recovered cohort had a median age of approximately 35 years, compared with around 70 years for patients in the active-infection cohort. Critical illness requiring mechanical ventilation or ECMO was present in about 65% of the 20 patients in the active-infection cohort. Of the approximately 21 patients in the active-infection cohort, approximately 18 had comorbidities associated with unfavorable COVID-19 outcome. Over 7 million TCR sequences were analysed from a TCR and BCR sequence repository that comprised 37 patients and roughly 73 time points. Because samples were available both during active disease and after recovery, a couple of patients were counted in both the recovered and the active cohorts. For the repertoire analyses, the comparison was an age-matched reference group of about 36 healthy donors who were negative for COVID-19 antibodies. Up to about 10 follow-up blood samples were collected per patient, with some samples spanning different disease stages in the same individual.

Sequenced on an Illumina MiSeq. Multiplex PCR with BIOMED2 TRB-A/B primer pools was used to amplify TRB rearrangements. Illumina-compatible adapters and 7-nucleotide sample barcodes were attached to the amplicons through two consecutive PCRs. All library PCRs used Phusion HS II polymerase. The amplicons were purified from gel with the NucleoSpin Gel and PCR Clean-up kit, measured on Qubit, and then pooled at 4 to 5 nM. Amplicon pool quality was checked on an Agilent 2100 Bioanalyzer before Illumina next-generation sequencing. In the authors' own workflow: MiXCR 3.0.8 with the default MiXCR reference library was used to annotate TRB rearrangements. Non-productive reads and sequences with fewer than 2 reads were removed, and every unique CDR3 nucleotide sequence was treated as one clone. Clonality, diversity, richness and V-J gene usage were computed in R 3.5.1. TCR clustering by CDR3 similarity used GLIPH2, with generation probabilities calculated by OLGA. GLIPH2 clusters were kept only if they contained at least four unique TCR clonotypes found in at least three individuals. TCRdb redid the processing of the public reads, applying fastp at Q25 and MiXCR, and retained in-frame beta chains. Identical CDR3 proteins give one entry, which carries the most common genes and DNA. In this record, the V and J calls reflect TCRdb's handling and not the investigators' own analysis. The table for this sample lists 15,000 to 20,000 distinct CDR3 sequences; under 30% of them were counted only once. Of the sample, approximately 4.5% falls within the top ten clones.

By share, this clonotype ranks as medium-sized (0.01 to 0.1%). Its antigen is still unknown. No base quality information exists; no much larger clone differs at one position. Genomic DNA extracted from blood was used in amounts of 250-500 ng for amplification of TRB repertoires. Here is what the overall study found, with its caveats: Strongly skewed TRBV/TRBJ gene usage was reported in patients with COVID-19. The cohort was considered too small for HLA contributions to COVID-19 susceptibility or severity to be assessed. The recovered cohort had 2,300 or so exclusive TCR clusters, including around 30 low-pGen clusters. TRB repertoires were highly clonal in active COVID-19, whereas diversity and richness at recovery rose above healthy donor levels. Prospective validation of the reported TCR clusters was stated to be required before clinical use. Specific T cell subsets (CD4+/Treg/CD8+) and sorted SARS-CoV-2-responsive or tetramer+ T cells had not yet been sequenced, with those experiments still ongoing. Few blood samples were available from mildly ill patients while symptoms were present or from severe cases at early time points.

The CDR3 starts with the cysteine, ends with the phenylalanine, and has 13 residues. CDR3 DNA is the only sequence kept; it has 39 bases, read in frame from the first base. At the junction V is shortened by 6 bases and J by 5 bases; bases outside the gene matches: 2. Based on the germline V gene (reference sequence), the CDR1 and CDR2 sequences are LNHDA and SQIVND. Sequenced material: blood. The TCR sequence derives from a human donor who had recovered from COVID-19. The V gene is TRBV19 and the J gene is TRBJ2-2, and 8 junction bases match TRBD1. The DNA reads as follows: TGTGCCAGTAGCTGGACAGGGACCGGGGAGCTGTTTTTT. It codes for CASSWTGTGELFF. With all but the CDR3 taken from the reference TRBV19 and TRBJ2-2 genes, the full variable domain is: DGGITQSPKYLFRKEGQNVTLSCEQNLNHDAMYWYRQDPGQGLRLIYYSQIVNDFQKGDIAEGYSVSREKKESFPLTVTSAQKNPTAFYLCASSWTGTGELFFGEGSRLTVL.